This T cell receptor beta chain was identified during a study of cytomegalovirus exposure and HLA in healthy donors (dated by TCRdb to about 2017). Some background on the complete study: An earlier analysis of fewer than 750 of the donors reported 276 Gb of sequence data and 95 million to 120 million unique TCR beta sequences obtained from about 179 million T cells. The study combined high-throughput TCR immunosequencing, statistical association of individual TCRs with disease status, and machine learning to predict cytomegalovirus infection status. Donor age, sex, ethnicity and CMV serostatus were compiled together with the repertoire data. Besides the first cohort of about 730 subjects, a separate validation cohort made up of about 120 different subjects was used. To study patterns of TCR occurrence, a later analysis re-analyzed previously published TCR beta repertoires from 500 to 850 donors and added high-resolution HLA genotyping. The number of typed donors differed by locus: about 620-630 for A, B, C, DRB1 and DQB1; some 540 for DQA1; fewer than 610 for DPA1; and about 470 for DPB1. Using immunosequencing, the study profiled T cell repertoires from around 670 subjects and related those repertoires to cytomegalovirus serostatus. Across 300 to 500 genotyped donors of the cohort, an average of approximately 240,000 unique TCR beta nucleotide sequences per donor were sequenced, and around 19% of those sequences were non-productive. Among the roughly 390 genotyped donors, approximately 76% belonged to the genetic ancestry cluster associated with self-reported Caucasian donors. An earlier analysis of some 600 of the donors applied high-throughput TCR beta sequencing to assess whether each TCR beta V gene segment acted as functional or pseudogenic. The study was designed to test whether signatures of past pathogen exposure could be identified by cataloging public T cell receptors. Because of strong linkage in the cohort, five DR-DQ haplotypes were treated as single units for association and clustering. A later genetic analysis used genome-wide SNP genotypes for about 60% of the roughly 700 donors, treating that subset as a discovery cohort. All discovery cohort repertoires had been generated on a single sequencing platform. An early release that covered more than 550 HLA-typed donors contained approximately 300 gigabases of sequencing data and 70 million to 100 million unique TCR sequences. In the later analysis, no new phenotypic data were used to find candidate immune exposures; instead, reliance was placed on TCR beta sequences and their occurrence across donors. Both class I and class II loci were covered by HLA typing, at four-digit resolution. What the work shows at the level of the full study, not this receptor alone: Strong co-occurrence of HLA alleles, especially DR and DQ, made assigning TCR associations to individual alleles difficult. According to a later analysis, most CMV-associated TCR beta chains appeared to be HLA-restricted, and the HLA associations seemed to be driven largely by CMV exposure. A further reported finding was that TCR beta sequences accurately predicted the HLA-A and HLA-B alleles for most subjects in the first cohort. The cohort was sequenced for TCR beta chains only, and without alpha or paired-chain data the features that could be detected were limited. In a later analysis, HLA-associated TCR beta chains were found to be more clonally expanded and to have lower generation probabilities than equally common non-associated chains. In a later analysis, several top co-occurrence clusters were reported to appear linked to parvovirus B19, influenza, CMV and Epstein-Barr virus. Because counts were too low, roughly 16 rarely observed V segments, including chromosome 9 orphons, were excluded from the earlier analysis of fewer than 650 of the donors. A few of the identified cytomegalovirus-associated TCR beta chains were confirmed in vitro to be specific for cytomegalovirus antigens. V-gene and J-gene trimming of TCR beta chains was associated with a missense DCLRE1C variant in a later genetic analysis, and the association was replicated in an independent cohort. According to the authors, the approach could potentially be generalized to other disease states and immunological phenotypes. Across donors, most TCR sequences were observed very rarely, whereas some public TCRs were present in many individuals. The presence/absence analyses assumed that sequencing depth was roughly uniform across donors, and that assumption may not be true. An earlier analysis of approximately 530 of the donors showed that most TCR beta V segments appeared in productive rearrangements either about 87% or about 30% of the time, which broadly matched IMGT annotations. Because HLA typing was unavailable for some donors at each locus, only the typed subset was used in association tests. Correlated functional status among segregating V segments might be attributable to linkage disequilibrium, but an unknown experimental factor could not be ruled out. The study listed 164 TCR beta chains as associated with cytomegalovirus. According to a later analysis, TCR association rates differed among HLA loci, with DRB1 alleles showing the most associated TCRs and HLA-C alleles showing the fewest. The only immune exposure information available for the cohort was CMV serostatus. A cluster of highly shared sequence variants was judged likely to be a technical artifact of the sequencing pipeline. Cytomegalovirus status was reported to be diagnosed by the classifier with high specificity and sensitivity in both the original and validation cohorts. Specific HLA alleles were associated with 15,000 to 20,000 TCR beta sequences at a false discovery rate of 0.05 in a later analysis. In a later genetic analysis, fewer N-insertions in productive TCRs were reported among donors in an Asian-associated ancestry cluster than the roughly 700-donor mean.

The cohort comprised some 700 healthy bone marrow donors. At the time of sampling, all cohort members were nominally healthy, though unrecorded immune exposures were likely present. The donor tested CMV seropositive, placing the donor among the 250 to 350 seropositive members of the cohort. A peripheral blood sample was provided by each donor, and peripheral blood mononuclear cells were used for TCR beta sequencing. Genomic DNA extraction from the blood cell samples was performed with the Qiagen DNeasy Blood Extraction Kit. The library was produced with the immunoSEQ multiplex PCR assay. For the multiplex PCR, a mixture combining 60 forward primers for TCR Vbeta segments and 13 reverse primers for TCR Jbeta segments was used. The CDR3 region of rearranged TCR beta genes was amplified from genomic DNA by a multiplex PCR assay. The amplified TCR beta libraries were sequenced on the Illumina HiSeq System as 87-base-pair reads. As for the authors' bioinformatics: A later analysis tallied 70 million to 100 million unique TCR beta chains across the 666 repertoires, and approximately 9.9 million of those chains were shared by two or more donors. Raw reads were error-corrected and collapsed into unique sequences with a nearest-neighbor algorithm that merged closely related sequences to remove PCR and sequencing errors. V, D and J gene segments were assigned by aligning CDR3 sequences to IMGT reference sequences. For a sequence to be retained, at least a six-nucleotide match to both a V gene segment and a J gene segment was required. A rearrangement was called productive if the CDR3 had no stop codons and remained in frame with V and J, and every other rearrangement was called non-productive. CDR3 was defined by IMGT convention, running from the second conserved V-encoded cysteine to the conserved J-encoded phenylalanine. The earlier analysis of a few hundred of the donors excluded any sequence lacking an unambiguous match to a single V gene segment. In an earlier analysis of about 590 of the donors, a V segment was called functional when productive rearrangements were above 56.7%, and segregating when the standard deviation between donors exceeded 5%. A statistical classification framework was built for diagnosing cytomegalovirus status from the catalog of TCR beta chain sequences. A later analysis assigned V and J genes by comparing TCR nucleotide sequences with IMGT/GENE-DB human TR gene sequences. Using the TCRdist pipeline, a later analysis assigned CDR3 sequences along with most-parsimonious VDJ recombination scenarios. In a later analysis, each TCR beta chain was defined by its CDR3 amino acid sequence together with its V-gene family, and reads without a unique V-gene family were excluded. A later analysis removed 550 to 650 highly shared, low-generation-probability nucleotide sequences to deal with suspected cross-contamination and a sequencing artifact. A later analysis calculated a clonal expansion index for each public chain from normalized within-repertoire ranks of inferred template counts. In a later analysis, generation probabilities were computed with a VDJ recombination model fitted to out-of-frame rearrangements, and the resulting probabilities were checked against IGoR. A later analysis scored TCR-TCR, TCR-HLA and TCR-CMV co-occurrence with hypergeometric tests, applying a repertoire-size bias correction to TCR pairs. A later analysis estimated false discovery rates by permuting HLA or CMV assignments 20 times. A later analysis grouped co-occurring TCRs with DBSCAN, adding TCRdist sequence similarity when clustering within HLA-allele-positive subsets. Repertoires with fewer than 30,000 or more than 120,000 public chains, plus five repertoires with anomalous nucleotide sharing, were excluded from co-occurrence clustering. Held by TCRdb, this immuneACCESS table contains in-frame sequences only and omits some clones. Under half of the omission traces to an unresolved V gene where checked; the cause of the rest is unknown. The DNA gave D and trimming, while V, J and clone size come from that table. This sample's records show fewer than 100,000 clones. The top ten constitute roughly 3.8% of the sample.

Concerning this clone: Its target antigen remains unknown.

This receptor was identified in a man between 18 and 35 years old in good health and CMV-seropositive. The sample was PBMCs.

The CDR3 protein is CASSPLEDRAEAFF. The nucleotide sequence reads as follows: TGTGCCAGCTCACCGCTAGAAGACAGGGCTGAAGCTTTCTTT. The sequence links TRBV18 to TRBJ1-1; 7 of the junction bases match TRBD1. The V end gives up 3 bases and the J end 6 bases, leaving 7 bases in the junction not matched to a gene. Based on the germline V gene, the CDR1 and CDR2 sequences are KGHSH and LQKENI. From the cysteine through the phenylalanine, the CDR3 covers 14 amino acids. Only the CDR3 DNA is retained, 42 bases long and in frame from the first base.